This TCR beta chain was found in a study of blood T cell repertoires in COVID-19. Study-wide background: Collection of acute and convalescent COVID-19 samples took place in the United States, Italy and Spain.

J gave up 0 bases and V 2 bases, and 17 bases lay outside the gene matches. The CDR3 runs to 21 residues. Germline V gene data show CDR1 as KGHSH and CDR2 as LQKENI. The table came from immunoSEQ multiplex PCR; TCRdb's copy has only in-frame clones and leaves some out. The sample consists of over 50,000 clones, approximately 91% of them appearing once. Sequenced: peripheral blood. V and J are TRBV18 and TRBJ2-4, with TRBD1 matching 9 bases. The clonotype was recovered from a woman in her sixties or seventies with active or convalescent COVID-19. In DNA form, the CDR3 reads TGTGCCAGCTCACCAAGGACAGGGGCCCCGACTTCAATTCTAGCCAAAAACATTCAGTACTTC. This gives the protein CASSPRTGAPTSILAKNIQYF.